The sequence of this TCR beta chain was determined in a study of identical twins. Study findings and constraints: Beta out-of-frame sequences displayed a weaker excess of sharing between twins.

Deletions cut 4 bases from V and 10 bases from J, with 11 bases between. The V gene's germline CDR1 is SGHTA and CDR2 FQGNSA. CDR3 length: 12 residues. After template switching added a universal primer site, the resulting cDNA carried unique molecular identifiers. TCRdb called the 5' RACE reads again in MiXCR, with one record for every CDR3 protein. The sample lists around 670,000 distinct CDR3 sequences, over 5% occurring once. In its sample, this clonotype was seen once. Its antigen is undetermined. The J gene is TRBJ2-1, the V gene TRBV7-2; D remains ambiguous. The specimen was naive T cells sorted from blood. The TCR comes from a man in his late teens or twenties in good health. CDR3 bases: TGTGCCAGCAGCTCCTCACAGACCGAGCAGTTCTTC. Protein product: CASSSSQTEQFF.